This TCR beta chain was captured in a study of siplizumab effects on memory and regulatory T cells. This CDR3 contains 15 residues. The V gene end was trimmed by 5 bases and the J gene end by 1 base; junction bases not matched to a gene: 6. Per germline, CDR1 SGHRS and CDR2 YFSETQ. Each sample contributed approximately 94,000 TCR templates to the assay. Produced via immunoSEQ multiplex PCR; TCRdb's table is partial and in-frame only. Here the sample spans around 68,000 clones, around 90% being singletons. Study-wide findings and caveats: Suppression by proliferating Tregs derived from siplizumab cultures was not verified.

About this clone itself: Its cognate antigen is unknown.

V usage is TRBV5-1 and J usage is TRBJ2-5, with TRBD2 identical over 9 bases. The TCR sequence derives from a human donor in good health. Sequencing was done on a sample of Tregs sorted from blood. DNA for the CDR3: TGCGCCAGCAGTCCAGGACTAGCGCCCCAAGAGACCCAGTACTTC. This translates into CASSPGLAPQETQYF. Based on the CDR3 plus reference TRBV5-1 and TRBJ2-5, the full variable domain is KAGVTQTPRYLIKTRGQQVTLSCSPISGHRSVSWYQQTPGQGLQFLFEYFSETQRNKGNFPGRFSGRQFSNSRSEMNVSTLELGDSALYLCASSPGLAPQETQYFGPGTRLLVL.